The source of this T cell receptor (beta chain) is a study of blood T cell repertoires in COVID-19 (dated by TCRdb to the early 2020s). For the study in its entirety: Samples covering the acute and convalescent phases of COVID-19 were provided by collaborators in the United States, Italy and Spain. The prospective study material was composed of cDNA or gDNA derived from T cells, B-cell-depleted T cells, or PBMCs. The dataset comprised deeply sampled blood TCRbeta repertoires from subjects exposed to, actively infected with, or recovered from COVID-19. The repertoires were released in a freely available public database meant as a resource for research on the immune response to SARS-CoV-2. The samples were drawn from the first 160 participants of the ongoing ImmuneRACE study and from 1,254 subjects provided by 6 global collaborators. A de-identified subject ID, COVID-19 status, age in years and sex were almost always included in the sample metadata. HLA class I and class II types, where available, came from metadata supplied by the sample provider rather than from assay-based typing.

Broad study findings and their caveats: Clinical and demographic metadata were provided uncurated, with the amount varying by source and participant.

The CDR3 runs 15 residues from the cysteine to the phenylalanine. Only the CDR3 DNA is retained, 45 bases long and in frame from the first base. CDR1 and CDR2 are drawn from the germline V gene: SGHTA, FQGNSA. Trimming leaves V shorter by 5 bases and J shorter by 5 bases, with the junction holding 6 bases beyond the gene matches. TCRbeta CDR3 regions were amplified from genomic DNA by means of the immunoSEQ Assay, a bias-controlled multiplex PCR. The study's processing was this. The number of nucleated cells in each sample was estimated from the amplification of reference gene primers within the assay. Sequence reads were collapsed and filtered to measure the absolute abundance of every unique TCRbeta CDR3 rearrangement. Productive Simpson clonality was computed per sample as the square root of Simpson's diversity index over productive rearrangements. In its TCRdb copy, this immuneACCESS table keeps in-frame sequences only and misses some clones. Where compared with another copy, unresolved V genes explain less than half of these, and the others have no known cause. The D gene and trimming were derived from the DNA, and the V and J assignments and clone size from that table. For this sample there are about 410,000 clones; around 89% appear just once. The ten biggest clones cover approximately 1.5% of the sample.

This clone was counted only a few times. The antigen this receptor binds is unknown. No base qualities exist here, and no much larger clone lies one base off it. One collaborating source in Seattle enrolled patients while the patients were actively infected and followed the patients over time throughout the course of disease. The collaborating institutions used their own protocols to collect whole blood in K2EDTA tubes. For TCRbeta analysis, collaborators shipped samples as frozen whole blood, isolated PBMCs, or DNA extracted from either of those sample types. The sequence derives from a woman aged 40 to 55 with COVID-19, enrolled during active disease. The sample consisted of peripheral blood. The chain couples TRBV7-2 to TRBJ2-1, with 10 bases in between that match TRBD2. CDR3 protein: CASSLSGGTHNEQFF. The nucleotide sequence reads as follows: TGTGCCAGCAGCCTTAGCGGGGGGACCCACAATGAGCAGTTCTTC.